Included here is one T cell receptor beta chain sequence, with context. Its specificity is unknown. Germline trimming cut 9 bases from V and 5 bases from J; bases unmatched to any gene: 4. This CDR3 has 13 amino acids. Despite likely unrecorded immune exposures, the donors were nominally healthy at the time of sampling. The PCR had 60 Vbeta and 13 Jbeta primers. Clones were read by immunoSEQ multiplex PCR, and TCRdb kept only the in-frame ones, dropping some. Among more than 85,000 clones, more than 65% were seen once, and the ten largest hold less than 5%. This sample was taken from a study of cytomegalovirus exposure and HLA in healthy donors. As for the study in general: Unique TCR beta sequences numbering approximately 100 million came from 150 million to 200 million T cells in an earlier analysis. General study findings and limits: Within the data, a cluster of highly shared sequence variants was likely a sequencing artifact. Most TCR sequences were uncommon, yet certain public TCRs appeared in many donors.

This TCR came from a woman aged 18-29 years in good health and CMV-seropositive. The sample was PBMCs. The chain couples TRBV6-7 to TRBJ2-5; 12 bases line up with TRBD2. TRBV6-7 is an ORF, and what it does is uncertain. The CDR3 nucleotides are TGTGCCAGGACTAGCGGGAGTAATGAGACCCAGTACTTC. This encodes CARTSGSNETQYF.